This section outlines one T cell receptor (beta chain) sequence together with its context. Ten or more counts support this clonotype. This clone's antigen is unknown. The input lacks base qualities; no much larger clone sits a single base away. The entry originates in a study of T-cell reconstitution after alpha-beta-depleted transplantation in children (dated by TCRdb to 2015 to 2016). Background for the entire study: The study quantitatively tracked T-cell immune reconstitution after TCRalphabeta/CD19-depleted allogeneic hematopoietic cell transplantation in children using TCR repertoire profiling.

The sample's treatment or condition label, decoded: allogeneic hematopoietic cell transplantation with graft depleted of TCRalphabeta T cells and CD19 B cells. TCRalphabeta/CD19-depleted allogeneic hematopoietic cell grafts were given to the transplant recipients, all of whom were children. Library preparation was by PCR. The data were produced on an Illumina HiSeq 2500. Molecular barcoding was employed in the preparation of TCR libraries, with unique molecular identifiers being used to normalize TCRbeta repertoire quantification. TCRdb reran the public reads through fastp at Q25 and MiXCR, keeping productive beta chains. CDR3 protein duplicates are merged, each entry listing the most common genes and DNA. Across this sample there are 500,000 to 650,000 distinct CDR3 sequences, with approximately 10% seen only once. Roughly 15% of the sample rests with the top ten. Overall results and qualifications from the work: The frequencies of hyperexpanded clones fell over the following months, and after one year, T-cell counts and TCRbeta diversity were mostly attributed to newly produced T cells. In some patients, high TCRbeta diversity at day 60 was attributed to recipient T cells and intrathymic progenitors that had survived conditioning. The apparently early alphabetaT-cell count recovery about two months after transplant was reportedly dependent on only several hundred rapidly expanded clones derived from non-depleted graft cells.

The germline V gene sets CDR1 to MNHEY and CDR2 to SVGEGT. The CDR3 spans 15 residues, from the cysteine through the phenylalanine. Of the read, only the CDR3 DNA is kept; its 45 bases are in frame from base 1. Trimming takes 5 bases off V and 5 bases off J; junction bases not matched to a gene: 6. This TCR derives from a female patient aged 2-15 years who had a stem cell transplant for aplastic anemia, so the T cells may come from the graft donor. The receptor chain draws on TRBV6-2 or TRBV6-3 and TRBJ2-2, with 9 middle bases fitting TRBD1. The starting material was PBMCs, mostly from graft donor cells, obtained 180 days after TCRalphabeta/CD19-depleted stem cell transplant. The CDR3 protein sequence reads: CASSRDRVRTGELFF. At the DNA level, the sequence is TGTGCCAGCAGTAGGGACAGGGTTCGAACCGGGGAGCTGTTTTTT.